The 27 T cell receptor beta chains below all came from one sample that was sequenced in a study of early T cells in non-severe SARS-CoV-2 infection (dated by TCRdb to about 2021). Library prep was done by 5' RACE. The sample was run on a NextSeq 500. In TCRdb, the public reads were trimmed at Q25 with fastp and aligned with MiXCR, with productive beta chains retained. Merged by CDR3 protein, the rows form single entries marked with the most common genes and DNA. Within this sample are approximately 66,000 distinct CDR3 sequences, with under 15% of them counted one time only. Roughly 4% of the sample rests with the top ten. Sequenced sample: whole blood. These receptors all come from an adult who was a healthcare worker with PCR-confirmed SARS-CoV-2 infection or an uninfected control (not recorded which).

This chain connects TRBV3-1 to TRBJ2-7; D not resolved. CDR1 and CDR2 from the germline V gene are LGHDT and YNNKEL (reference sequence). Trimming stripped 4 bases from V and 2 bases from J, with 3 bases between. The CDR3 covers 11 residues. CDR3 residues: CASSRAYEQYF. CDR3 sequence (DNA): TGTGCCAGCAGCCGGGCCTACGAGCAGTACTTC.

This rearrangement joins TRBV29-1 to TRBJ2-1; no definite D call. Germline V gene sequence: CDR1 SQVTM, CDR2 ANQGSEA. Between the trimmed V and J ends, which lost 5 bases and 12 bases, there was a span of 14 bases. This CDR3 is 11 amino acids long. CDR3: CSVNQNMGQFF. The CDR3, as DNA: TGCAGCGTTAACCAGAATATGGGGCAGTTCTTC.

This clonotype was observed a handful of times. The chain recombines TRBV6-6 with TRBJ1-1, with D unresolved. Germline V gene sequence: CDR1 MNHNY, CDR2 SVGAGI (reference sequence). The ends were cut back, 0 bases at V and 7 bases at J, with 9 bases in the middle. CDR3 length: 13 amino acids. CDR3 nucleotides: TGTGCCAGCAGTTACTCGTTAGACGGTGAAGCTTTCTTT. It translates to CASSYSLDGEAFF.

There are many counts of this clonotype. The CDR3 DNA reads TGTGCCTGGACCCAGGGGTCCTACAATGAGCAGTTCTTC. Residues: CAWTQGSYNEQFF. The chain has TRBV30 and TRBJ2-1, with a possible D match to TRBD1 (6 bases). CDR1 and CDR2 (germline): GTSNPN, SVGIG (reference sequence). This CDR3 contains 13 residues. V was trimmed by 4 bases and J by 1 base, leaving 8 bases between them.

The sample holds many counts of this clonotype. This chain uses TRBV30 with TRBJ1-2; TRBD1 matches at 7 bases. The length of the CDR3 is 14 residues. Germline assignment: CDR1 GTSNPN and CDR2 SVGIG (reference sequence). V dropped 8 bases and J dropped 1; count of bases not matched to a gene: 10. In nucleotides, the CDR3 is TGTGCCCTAACAACGCAGGGGGGTAACTATGGCTACACCTTC. It encodes CALTTQGGNYGYTF.

The table lists this clonotype with a few counts. This sequence joins TRBV7-9 and TRBJ2-3, with a tentative D call TRBD1 (5 bases). CDR1 is SEHNR and CDR2 is FQNEAQ in the germline V gene (reference sequence). This CDR3 has 13 residues. The V end was cut by 7 bases, the J end by 10 bases, with 18 bases between. The CDR3 is CASNIGVGDSQYF. DNA for the CDR3: TGTGCCAGCAACATAGGGGTTGGTGATTCGCAGTATTTT.

This clonotype was counted ten times or more. The chain recombines TRBV2 with TRBJ2-3; 7 bases agree with TRBD2. Looked up from germline, CDR1 is SNHLY and CDR2 is FYNNEI. CDR3 length: 15 residues. Trimming cost V 6 bases and J 3 bases; bases outside gene matches: 9. The CDR3 reads CASRAREGRTDTQYF. The DNA of the CDR3 is TGTGCCAGCAGGGCAAGGGAGGGGAGGACAGATACGCAGTATTTT.

This clonotype has a count of ten or more. The CDR3 protein is CASTTGGHGYTF. CDR3 sequence (DNA): TGTGCCAGCACCACAGGGGGCCACGGCTACACCTTC. This chain uses TRBV27 with TRBJ1-2; 9 bases match TRBD1. Germline V gene data show CDR1 as MNHEY and CDR2 as SMNVEV (reference sequence). The CDR3 totals 12 residues. V dropped 7 bases and J dropped 8; count of bases not matched to a gene: 5.

With respect to this clonotype: A clone one base away is much larger, so this may be a read error. The chain is built from TRBV6-1 and TRBJ1-4, with TRBD1 matching over 10 bases. This CDR3 is 14 amino acids long. The germline CDR1 and CDR2 sequences are MNHNS and SASEGT. The CDR3 bases are TGTGCCAACAGTCGGGGACAGGGGAATGAAAAACTGTTTTTT. Translating it yields CANSRGQGNEKLFF.

Turning to this clonotype: This could be a read error, since a much larger clone is one nucleotide away. The V and J genes are TRBV4-1 and TRBJ2-1; D gene unclear. CDR1 MGHRA and CDR2 YSYEKL come from the germline V gene. This CDR3 is built from 16 residues. V lost 1 base to trimming and J lost 0 bases, with 10 bases between them. CDR3 nucleotides: TGCGCCAGCAGCCAAGGACGGGTTAGCTCCTACAATGAGCAGTTCTTC. As protein: CASSQGRVSSYNEQFF.

This clonotype was seen more than once but under ten times. This chain uses TRBV5-1 with TRBJ1-6; no definite D call. Trimming took off 1 base at V and 6 bases at J, with 8 bases between the two ends. The germline V gene has CDR1 SGHRS and CDR2 YFSETQ. CDR3 length: 14 amino acids. CDR3 loop: CASSLSLGNSPLHF. CDR3 DNA sequence: TGCGCCAGCAGCTTGTCTCTGGGTAATTCACCCCTCCACTTT.

This clonotype was detected many times. The V gene is TRBV7-6, the J gene TRBJ2-5; a possible D gene is TRBD1 (6 bases). This CDR3 has 14 residues. CDR1 is SGHVS and CDR2 is FNYEAQ in the germline V gene. V lost 5 bases and J lost 8, with 18 bases in between. The CDR3 DNA is TGTGCCAGCAGCCCGCGCTCCGGGACAATAACCCAGTACTTC. It translates to CASSPRSGTITQYF.

This clonotype was seen more than once but under ten times. The chain carries TRBV29-1 and TRBJ1-6; the match to TRBD1 covers 10 bases. The CDR3 runs to 15 residues. The J segment lost 5 bases and the V segment lost 5 bases, leaving 6 bases of the junction unmatched. Per the germline V gene, CDR1 is SQVTM and CDR2 is ANQGSEA. CDR3 nucleotide sequence: TGCAGCGTTCCGGGACAGGGGTTCAATAATTCACCCCTCCACTTT. It translates to CSVPGQGFNNSPLHF.

The V and J genes are TRBV21-1 and TRBJ2-1; TRBD2 reflects the table's D call only, with no check against the DNA. TRBV21-1 is a pseudogene. The CDR3 consists of 18 residues. The CDR3 reads CASSKAWADATLYNEQFF. CDR3 DNA sequence: TGTGCCAGCAGCAAAGCGTGGGCCGACGCCACCCTCTACAATGAGCAGTTCTTC.

Many counts were recorded for this clonotype. The chain couples TRBV10-1 to TRBJ2-1; 13 positions match TRBD2. Unmatched junction bases numbered 11, after V lost 3 bases and J lost 9 bases. The CDR3 contains 17 residues. The V gene's germline CDR1 is WNHNN and CDR2 SYGVQD (reference sequence). Written as DNA, the CDR3 is TGCGCCAGCAGTGACGGGACTAGCGGGACCCTCCCCGGTGAGCAGTTCTTC. Its translation: CASSDGTSGTLPGEQFF.

This clonotype was detected only a few times. The chain employs TRBV3-1 and TRBJ2-5, with 9 bases lining up with TRBD2. The trim removed 4 bases at V and 0 bases at J, leaving 3 bases unmatched. CDR3 length: 15 residues. Per the germline V gene, CDR1 is LGHDT and CDR2 is YNNKEL (reference sequence). The CDR3 protein is CASSLSGGNQETQYF. The CDR3 nucleotides read TGTGCCAGCAGCCTTAGCGGGGGAAACCAAGAGACCCAGTACTTC.

This clonotype occurred a few times. This chain links TRBV28 with TRBJ2-2; D call uncertain. The CDR3 extends over 15 amino acids. Germline assignment: CDR1 MDHEN and CDR2 SYDVKM. Trimming took off 3 bases at V and 6 bases at J, with 14 bases between the two ends. Here the CDR3 DNA reads TGTGCCAGCAGTTTCGACCAGAGATCTCCCGGGGAGCTGTTTTTT. This codes for CASSFDQRSPGELFF. The full variable domain, with the rest looked up from reference TRBV28 and TRBJ2-2, is DVKVTQSSRYLVKRTGEKVFLECVQDMDHENMFWYRQDPGLGLRLIYFSYDVKMKEKGDIPEGYSVSREKKERFSLILESASTNQTSMYLCASSFDQRSPGELFFGEGSRLTVL.

The genes are TRBV28 and TRBJ2-7; D is possibly TRBD2 (5 bases). This CDR3 has 12 residues. Germline V gene data show CDR1 as MDHEN and CDR2 as SYDVKM. V gave up 10 bases and J gave up 3 bases, with 13 bases separating them. The CDR3 loop reads CATLEGNYEQYF. For the CDR3, the DNA is TGTGCCACCCTAGAGGGTAACTACGAGCAGTACTTC.

This clonotype was seen many times. The chain couples TRBV29-1 to TRBJ1-1, with D unclear. This CDR3 region has 12 residues. Trimming stripped 4 bases from V and 5 bases from J, with 11 bases between. From germline, CDR1 is SQVTM and CDR2 ANQGSEA. The CDR3 sequence: CSVVRGRTEAFF. CDR3 bases: TGCAGCGTTGTCCGGGGTAGGACTGAAGCTTTCTTT.

This clonotype was counted between two and nine times. This chain connects TRBV11-2 to TRBJ2-1, with D perhaps TRBD2 (6 bases). Germline V gene data show CDR1 as SGHAT and CDR2 as FQNNGV. Trimming pared 4 bases from V and 4 bases from J, leaving 11 bases between. The CDR3 loop spans 14 amino acids. CDR3 nucleotides: TGTGCCAGCAGCTCCTGGCGGGATTACAATGAGCAGTTCTTC. Protein sequence: CASSSWRDYNEQFF. The whole variable domain, remainder taken from reference TRBV11-2 and TRBJ2-1, is EAGVAQSPRYKIIEKRQSVAFWCNPISGHATLYWYQQILGQGPKLLIQFQNNGVVDDSQLPKDRFSAERLKGVDSTLKIQPAKLEDSAVYLCASSSWRDYNEQFFGPGTRLTVL.

In this sample, this clonotype turned up once. The chain carries TRBV6-1 and TRBJ2-5, with 9 bases fitting TRBD2. Unmatched junction bases numbered 6, after V lost 6 bases and J lost 4 bases. The CDR3 sequence is 14 residues long. Germline CDR1 is MNHNS and CDR2 is SASEGT. The CDR3 DNA is TGTGCCAGCAGGTGGACTAGCGATTTAGAGACCCAGTACTTC. This encodes CASRWTSDLETQYF.

The chain is built from TRBV10-1 and TRBJ2-6; TRBD1 matches at 7 bases. Losses at the gene ends were 5 bases for V and 3 bases for J; bases not matched to a gene: 1. Germline-derived CDR1 and CDR2 are WNHNN and SYGVQD (reference sequence). The CDR3 sequence is 14 residues long. The DNA of the CDR3 is TGCGCCAGCAGTACAGGGGATGGGGCCAACGTCCTGACTTTC. Its translation: CASSTGDGANVLTF.

This clonotype has at least ten counts. This chain connects TRBV27 to TRBJ2-1; D perhaps matches TRBD1 (6 bases). V was shortened by 5 bases and J by 4 bases, with 9 bases between the two germline ends. CDR1 and CDR2 (germline): MNHEY, SMNVEV (reference sequence). The CDR3 contains 13 residues. CDR3 in amino acids: CASSPQGYNEQFF. CDR3 in DNA: TGTGCCAGCAGTCCACAGGGATACAATGAGCAGTTCTTC.

This clonotype was recorded at least ten times. The J gene is TRBJ2-5, the V gene TRBV7-6, with TRBD2 matching over 7 bases. The germline V gene has CDR1 SGHVS and CDR2 FNYEAQ. With 1 base clipped from V and 4 bases from J, the junction kept 9 bases outside the gene matches. CDR3 length: 16 amino acids. The CDR3 reads CASSLGLAGRAETQYF. The CDR3 coding sequence is TGTGCCAGCAGCTTAGGACTCGCGGGGAGGGCAGAGACCCAGTACTTC.

This clonotype came up many times. The J gene is TRBJ1-3, the V gene TRBV10-1; D remains ambiguous. V lost 5 bases to trimming and J lost 0 bases, with 20 bases between them. Germline lookup yields CDR1 WNHNN and CDR2 SYGVQD (reference sequence). The CDR3 spans 18 residues. In DNA form, the CDR3 reads TGCGCCAGCAGTCCCCTTCTGGTCGGTCGGGGCTCTGGAAACACCATATATTTT. It encodes CASSPLLVGRGSGNTIYF.

Many counts were recorded for this clonotype. CDR3 nucleotide sequence: TGTGCCAGCAGCCCCGGGACTAGCGGGAGTGGGGATACGCAGTATTTT. It translates to CASSPGTSGSGDTQYF. The J gene is TRBJ2-3, the V gene TRBV3-1, with 14 nucleotides matching TRBD2. This CDR3 region has 16 residues. Trimming cost V 4 bases and J 6 bases; bases outside gene matches: 6. CDR1 and CDR2 (germline): LGHDT, YNNKEL (reference sequence).

This clonotype was found many times. This sequence joins TRBV14 and TRBJ1-2; D gene ambiguous. Trimming took 0 bases from V and 3 from J, leaving 20 bases between them. The CDR3 runs 18 residues. CDR1 is SGHDN, CDR2 FVKESK, per germline. The CDR3 DNA reads as TGTGCCAGCAGCCAAGATTCTTACTCGGGGAGTCGTTACTATGGCTACACCTTC. This codes for CASSQDSYSGSRYYGYTF.